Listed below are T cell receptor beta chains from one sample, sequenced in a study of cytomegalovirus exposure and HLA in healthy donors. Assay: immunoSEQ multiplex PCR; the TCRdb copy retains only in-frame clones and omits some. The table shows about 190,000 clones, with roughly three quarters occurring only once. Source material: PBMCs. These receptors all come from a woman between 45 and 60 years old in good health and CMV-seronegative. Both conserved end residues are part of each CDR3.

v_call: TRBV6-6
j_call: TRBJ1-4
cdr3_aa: CASSLGSPATNEKLFF

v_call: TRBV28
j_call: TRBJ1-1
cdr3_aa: CASSLWGKSGGALTEAFF

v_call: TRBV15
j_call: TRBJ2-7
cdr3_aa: CATSRGSSTSYEQYF

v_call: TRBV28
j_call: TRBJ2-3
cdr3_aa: CASSETSGRLDTQYF

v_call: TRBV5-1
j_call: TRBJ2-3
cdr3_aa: CASSSGTSGGLYDTQYF

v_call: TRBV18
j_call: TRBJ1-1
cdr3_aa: CASFRDSMNTEAFF

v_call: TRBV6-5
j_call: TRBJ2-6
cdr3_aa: CASSYQGSGANVLTF

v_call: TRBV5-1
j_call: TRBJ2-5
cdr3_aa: CASSSRTELRQETQYF

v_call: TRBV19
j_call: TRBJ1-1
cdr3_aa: CASSMTGVRTEAFF

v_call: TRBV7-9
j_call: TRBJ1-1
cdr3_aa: CASSPRGGNTEAFF

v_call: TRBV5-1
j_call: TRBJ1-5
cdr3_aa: CASSLGGVSNQPQHF

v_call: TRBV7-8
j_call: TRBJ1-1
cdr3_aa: CASSSPTGGGTEAFF

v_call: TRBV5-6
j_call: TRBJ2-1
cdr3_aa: CASNGLGYNEQFF

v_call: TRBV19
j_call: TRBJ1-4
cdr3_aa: CASQNRGEKLFF

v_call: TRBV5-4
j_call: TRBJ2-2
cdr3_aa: CASSFARDTNTGELFF

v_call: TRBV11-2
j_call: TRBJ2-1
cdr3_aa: CASSLDQEQFF

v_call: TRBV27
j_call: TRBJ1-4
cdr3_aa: CASSLRGGNEKLFF

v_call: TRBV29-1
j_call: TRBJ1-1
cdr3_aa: CSVSEGNTEAFF

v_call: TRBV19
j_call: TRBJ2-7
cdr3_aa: CASSAGTGSSYEQYF

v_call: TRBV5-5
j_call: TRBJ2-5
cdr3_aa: CASSLGPSGGLQETQYF

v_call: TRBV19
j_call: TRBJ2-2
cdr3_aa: CASRRGLANTGELFF

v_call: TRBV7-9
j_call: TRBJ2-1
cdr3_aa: CASRTSGPNEQFF

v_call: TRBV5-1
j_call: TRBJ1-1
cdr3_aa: CASRGGTGHTEAFF

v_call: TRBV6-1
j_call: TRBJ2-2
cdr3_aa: CASSRETTGELFF

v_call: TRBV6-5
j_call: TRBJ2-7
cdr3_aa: CASSYSTGGAINEQYF

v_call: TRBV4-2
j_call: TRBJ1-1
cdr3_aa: CASSLKGGTEAFF

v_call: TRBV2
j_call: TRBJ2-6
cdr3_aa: CASRTDSSGANVLTF

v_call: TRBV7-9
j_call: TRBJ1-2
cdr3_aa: CASSPRTGVGGYTF

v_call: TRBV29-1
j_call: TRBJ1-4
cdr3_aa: CSVDPTGRTEKLFF

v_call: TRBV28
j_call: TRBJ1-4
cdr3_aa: CASNERGVNNEKLFF

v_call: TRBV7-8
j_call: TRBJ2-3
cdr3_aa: CASSFGSPGDTQYF

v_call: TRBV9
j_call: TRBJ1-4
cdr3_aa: CASSLTHGGAGGEKLFF

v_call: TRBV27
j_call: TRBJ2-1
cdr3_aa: CASSLRTGWRLEQFF

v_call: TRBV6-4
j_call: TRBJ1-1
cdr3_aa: CASSDGQGLEAFF

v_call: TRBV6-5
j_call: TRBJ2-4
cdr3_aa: CASSGTLEAKNIQYF

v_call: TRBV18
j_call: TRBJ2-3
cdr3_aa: CASSPRGTSGTTSTDTQYF

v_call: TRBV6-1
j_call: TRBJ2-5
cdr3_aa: CASSPSGGMVTQYF

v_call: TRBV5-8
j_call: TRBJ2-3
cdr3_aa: CASSPGLAGRSTDTQYF

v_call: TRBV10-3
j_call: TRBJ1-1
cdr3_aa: CAIGRGGDTEAFF

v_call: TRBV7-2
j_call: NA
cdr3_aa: CASSPDRGWNYEQYF

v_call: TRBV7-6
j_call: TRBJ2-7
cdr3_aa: CASGGWEGCYEQYF

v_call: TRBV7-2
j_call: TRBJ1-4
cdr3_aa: CASSLAPGNNERLFF

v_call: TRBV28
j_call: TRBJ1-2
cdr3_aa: CASRADREKANYGYTF

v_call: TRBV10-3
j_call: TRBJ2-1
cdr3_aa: CAIRQETGYNEQFF